The T cell receptor beta chain described here comes from a study of cytomegalovirus exposure and HLA in healthy donors. Concerning this clone itself: What it binds is not known.

This CDR3 region has 17 residues. Germline V gene sequence: CDR1 SGDLS, CDR2 YYNGEE. Losses at the gene ends were 3 bases for V and 5 bases for J; bases not matched to a gene: 9. The protocol was immunoSEQ multiplex PCR, while the TCRdb copy is restricted to in-frame clones and leaves out a portion. The table has around 65,000 clones, almost 95% seen once. Whole-study findings and limits: Whilst most TCR sequences proved rare, a subset of public TCRs occurred across many donors.

The sample comprised PBMCs. The receptor was isolated from a man younger than 35 in good health and CMV-seropositive. The rearrangement uses TRBV9 and TRBJ2-5; 14 bases are a match to TRBD2. The CDR3 DNA sequence: TGTGCCAGCAGCGCCCCGGGACTAGCGGGAGTTTGGGAGACCCAGTACTTC. Protein product: CASSAPGLAGVWETQYF.